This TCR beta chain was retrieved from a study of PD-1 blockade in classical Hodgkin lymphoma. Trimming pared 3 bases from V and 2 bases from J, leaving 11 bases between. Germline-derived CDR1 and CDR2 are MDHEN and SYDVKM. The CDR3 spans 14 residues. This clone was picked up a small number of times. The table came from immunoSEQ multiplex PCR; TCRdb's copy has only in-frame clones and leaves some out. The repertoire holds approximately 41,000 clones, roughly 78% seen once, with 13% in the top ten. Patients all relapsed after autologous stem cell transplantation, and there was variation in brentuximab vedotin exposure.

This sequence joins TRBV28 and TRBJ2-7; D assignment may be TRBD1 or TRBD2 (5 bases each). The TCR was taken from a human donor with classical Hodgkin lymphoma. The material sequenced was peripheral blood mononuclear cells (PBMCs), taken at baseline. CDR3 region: CASSLQGDAYEQYF. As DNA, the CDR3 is TGTGCCAGCAGTTTGCAGGGAGATGCCTACGAGCAGTACTTC.